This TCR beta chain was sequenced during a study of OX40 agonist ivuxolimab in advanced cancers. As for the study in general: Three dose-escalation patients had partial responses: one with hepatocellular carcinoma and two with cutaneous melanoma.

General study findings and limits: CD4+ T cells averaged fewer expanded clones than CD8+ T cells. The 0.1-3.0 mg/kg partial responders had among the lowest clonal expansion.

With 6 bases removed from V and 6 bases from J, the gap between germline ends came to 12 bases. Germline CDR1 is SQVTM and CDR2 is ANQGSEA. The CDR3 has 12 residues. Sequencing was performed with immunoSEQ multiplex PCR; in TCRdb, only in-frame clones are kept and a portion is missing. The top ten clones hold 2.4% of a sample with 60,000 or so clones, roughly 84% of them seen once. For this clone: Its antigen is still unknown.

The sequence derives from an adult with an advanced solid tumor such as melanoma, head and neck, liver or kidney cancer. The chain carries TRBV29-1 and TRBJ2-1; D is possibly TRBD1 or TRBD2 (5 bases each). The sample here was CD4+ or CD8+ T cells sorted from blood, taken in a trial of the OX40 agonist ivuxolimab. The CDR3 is CSVGHTSNEQFF. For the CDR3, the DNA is TGCAGCGTAGGACATACTAGCAATGAGCAGTTCTTC.